These T cell receptor beta chains were read from a single sample in a study of T cell responses to AZD1222 COVID-19 vaccine. Method: immunoSEQ multiplex PCR; TCRdb's copy keeps in-frame clones and lacks some. The sample records about 160,000 clones, 94% being singletons. Specimen: peripheral blood, collected 28 days after the second AZD1222 dose. These receptors came from an adult who received the AZD1222 COVID-19 vaccine. Each CDR3 is given with its conserved first and last residue. The order of the fields is V gene, CDR3 length, D gene, J gene, clone size, CDR3 protein, CDR3 DNA. A D gene is named only where the DNA matches it firmly. Size is stated for part of the rows, as once, few or many counts, or as a class when the clone is expanded.

V gene: TRBV29-1
CDR3 length: 13
D gene: -
J gene: TRBJ1-4
clone size: -
CDR3 protein: CSVEGPTNEKLFF
CDR3 DNA: TGCAGCGTTGAAGGACCAACTAATGAAAAACTGTTTTTT

V gene: TRBV4-1
CDR3 length: 15
D gene: TRBD1
J gene: TRBJ1-2
clone size: -
CDR3 protein: CASSQEATGGQGYTF
CDR3 DNA: TGCGCCAGCAGCCAAGAGGCGACAGGGGGTCAGGGCTACACCTTC

V gene: TRBV27
CDR3 length: 15
D gene: -
J gene: TRBJ2-7
clone size: -
CDR3 protein: CASSPRTDNAYEQYF
CDR3 DNA: TGTGCCAGCAGTCCCCGGACAGACAACGCCTACGAGCAGTACTTC

V gene: TRBV7-3
CDR3 length: 15
D gene: TRBD1
J gene: TRBJ2-1
clone size: -
CDR3 protein: CASSLTLTGWHEQFF
CDR3 DNA: TGTGCCAGCAGCTTAACCCTGACAGGGTGGCATGAGCAGTTCTTC

V gene: TRBV5-1
CDR3 length: 16
D gene: -
J gene: TRBJ1-1
clone size: -
CDR3 protein: CASSLGAGVSSTEAFF
CDR3 DNA: TGCGCCAGCAGCTTGGGGGCAGGGGTATCTAGCACTGAAGCTTTCTTT

V gene: TRBV2
CDR3 length: 13
D gene: -
J gene: TRBJ1-1
clone size: -
CDR3 protein: CASKGQRNTEAFF
CDR3 DNA: TGTGCCAGCAAAGGACAAAGGAACACTGAAGCTTTCTTT

V gene: TRBV6-6
CDR3 length: 15
D gene: -
J gene: TRBJ1-1
clone size: -
CDR3 protein: CASSYYGREGTEAFF
CDR3 DNA: TGTGCCAGCAGTTACTATGGGAGGGAAGGGACTGAAGCTTTCTTT

V gene: TRBV14
CDR3 length: 16
D gene: TRBD2
J gene: TRBJ2-2
clone size: -
CDR3 protein: CASSQDRSGRYRELFF
CDR3 DNA: TGTGCCAGCAGCCAAGATAGGAGCGGGAGGTATCGGGAGCTGTTTTTT

V gene: TRBV28
CDR3 length: 15
D gene: TRBD1
J gene: TRBJ2-6
clone size: once
CDR3 protein: CASSRTGTGANVLTF
CDR3 DNA: TGTGCCAGCAGTCGGACAGGGACTGGGGCCAACGTCCTGACTTTC

V gene: TRBV9
CDR3 length: 14
D gene: -
J gene: TRBJ2-6
clone size: -
CDR3 protein: CASSGGTGANVLTF
CDR3 DNA: TGTGCCAGCAGCGGAGGGACTGGGGCCAACGTCCTGACTTTC

V gene: TRBV24-1
CDR3 length: 13
D gene: -
J gene: TRBJ2-1
clone size: -
CDR3 protein: CATSDFGRNEQFF
CDR3 DNA: TGTGCCACCAGTGATTTCGGTAGGAATGAGCAGTTCTTC

V gene: TRBV28
CDR3 length: 15
D gene: TRBD1
J gene: TRBJ1-2
clone size: -
CDR3 protein: CASSFGDRGSGGYTF
CDR3 DNA: TGTGCCAGCAGTTTTGGTGACAGGGGGTCGGGTGGCTACACCTTC

V gene: TRBV28
CDR3 length: 15
D gene: -
J gene: TRBJ1-6
clone size: -
CDR3 protein: CASSRPGQPNSPLHF
CDR3 DNA: TGTGCCAGCAGTCGACCGGGACAACCTAATTCACCCCTCCACTTT

V gene: TRBV28
CDR3 length: 13
D gene: -
J gene: TRBJ1-1
clone size: -
CDR3 protein: CASSLRGGTEAFF
CDR3 DNA: TGTGCCAGCAGTTTGCGGGGTGGGACTGAAGCTTTCTTT

V gene: TRBV19
CDR3 length: 14
D gene: -
J gene: TRBJ2-7
clone size: -
CDR3 protein: CASSIRSGRQEQYF
CDR3 DNA: TGTGCCAGTAGTATACGATCGGGACGTCAGGAGCAGTACTTC

V gene: TRBV9
CDR3 length: 15
D gene: -
J gene: TRBJ2-7
clone size: -
CDR3 protein: CASSVEAGPYYEQYF
CDR3 DNA: TGTGCCAGCAGCGTAGAGGCAGGACCCTACTACGAGCAGTACTTC

V gene: TRBV3-1/TRBV3-2
CDR3 length: 19
D gene: TRBD1
J gene: TRBJ1-4
clone size: -
CDR3 protein: CASSQSLLGQGRKSEKLFF
CDR3 DNA: TGTGCCAGCAGCCAAAGTCTTCTCGGACAGGGGAGGAAAAGTGAAAAACTGTTTTTT

V gene: TRBV19
CDR3 length: 15
D gene: -
J gene: TRBJ2-1
clone size: -
CDR3 protein: CASSIDLRKRNEQFF
CDR3 DNA: TGTGCCAGTAGTATAGATCTGCGGAAGCGCAATGAGCAGTTCTTC

V gene: TRBV7-9
CDR3 length: 12
D gene: -
J gene: TRBJ2-7
clone size: -
CDR3 protein: CASSWNSYEQYF
CDR3 DNA: TGTGCCAGCAGCTGGAACTCCTACGAGCAGTACTTC

V gene: TRBV7-9
CDR3 length: 14
D gene: TRBD2
J gene: TRBJ2-1
clone size: -
CDR3 protein: CASSFSGTSGEQFF
CDR3 DNA: TGTGCCAGCAGCTTTAGCGGGACTAGCGGGGAGCAGTTCTTC

V gene: TRBV7-2
CDR3 length: 14
D gene: -
J gene: TRBJ1-1
clone size: -
CDR3 protein: CASSPARENTEAFF
CDR3 DNA: TGTGCCAGCAGCCCCGCACGGGAGAACACTGAAGCTTTCTTT

V gene: TRBV2
CDR3 length: 14
D gene: TRBD2
J gene: TRBJ2-5
clone size: -
CDR3 protein: CASSGLAGEETQYF
CDR3 DNA: TGTGCCAGCAGTGGACTAGCGGGAGAGGAGACCCAGTACTTC

V gene: TRBV11-3
CDR3 length: 15
D gene: TRBD2
J gene: TRBJ2-1
clone size: -
CDR3 protein: CASSLGTRWDNEQFF
CDR3 DNA: TGTGCCAGCAGCTTAGGGACTAGATGGGACAATGAGCAGTTCTTC

V gene: TRBV5-1
CDR3 length: 12
D gene: -
J gene: TRBJ1-1
clone size: -
CDR3 protein: CASSIMNTEAFF
CDR3 DNA: TGCGCCAGCAGTATAATGAACACTGAAGCTTTCTTT

V gene: TRBV27
CDR3 length: 15
D gene: -
J gene: TRBJ2-7
clone size: -
CDR3 protein: CASSLLGAHSYEQYF
CDR3 DNA: TGTGCCAGCAGTTTATTGGGGGCCCACTCCTACGAGCAGTACTTC

V gene: TRBV27
CDR3 length: 15
D gene: TRBD1
J gene: TRBJ1-2
clone size: -
CDR3 protein: CASSSGDSQYYGYTF
CDR3 DNA: TGTGCCAGCAGTTCAGGGGACAGCCAATACTATGGCTACACCTTC

V gene: TRBV7-9
CDR3 length: 15
D gene: -
J gene: TRBJ2-7
clone size: -
CDR3 protein: CASSFSQAGPYEQYF
CDR3 DNA: TGTGCCAGCAGCTTCTCGCAGGCAGGACCCTACGAGCAGTACTTC

V gene: TRBV6-5
CDR3 length: 13
D gene: -
J gene: TRBJ1-4
clone size: once
CDR3 protein: CANGPETNEKLFF
CDR3 DNA: TGTGCCAATGGGCCAGAAACTAATGAAAAACTGTTTTTT

V gene: TRBV5-1
CDR3 length: 14
D gene: -
J gene: TRBJ1-2
clone size: -
CDR3 protein: CASTLDTPGNGYTF
CDR3 DNA: TGCGCCAGCACTCTTGACACCCCCGGGAACGGCTACACCTTC

V gene: TRBV5-1
CDR3 length: 15
D gene: TRBD2
J gene: TRBJ2-1
clone size: -
CDR3 protein: CASSSGLAGGNEQFF
CDR3 DNA: TGCGCCAGCAGCTCGGGACTAGCGGGAGGGAATGAGCAGTTCTTC

V gene: TRBV7-2
CDR3 length: 12
D gene: -
J gene: TRBJ1-5
clone size: -
CDR3 protein: CASSLDSQPQHF
CDR3 DNA: TGTGCCAGCAGCTTAGATTCTCAGCCCCAGCATTTT

V gene: TRBV9
CDR3 length: 16
D gene: TRBD2
J gene: TRBJ2-7
clone size: -
CDR3 protein: CASSSPRGGRDYEQYF
CDR3 DNA: TGTGCCAGCAGCTCCCCCCGGGGCGGGAGGGACTACGAGCAGTACTTC

V gene: TRBV6-2/TRBV6-3
CDR3 length: 13
D gene: -
J gene: TRBJ2-3
clone size: -
CDR3 protein: CASSYGLADTQYF
CDR3 DNA: TGTGCCAGCAGTTACGGCCTGGCTGATACGCAGTATTTT

V gene: TRBV7-6
CDR3 length: 15
D gene: -
J gene: TRBJ2-3
clone size: -
CDR3 protein: CASSLSSGLPDTQYF
CDR3 DNA: TGTGCCAGCAGCTTATCCTCCGGACTACCAGATACGCAGTATTTT

V gene: TRBV4-2
CDR3 length: 16
D gene: -
J gene: TRBJ2-7
clone size: -
CDR3 protein: CASSQAEGGSSYEQYF
CDR3 DNA: TGTGCCAGCAGCCAAGCAGAGGGGGGATCCTCCTACGAGCAGTACTTC

V gene: TRBV19
CDR3 length: 16
D gene: TRBD1
J gene: TRBJ1-4
clone size: -
CDR3 protein: CASTLDREARNEKLFF
CDR3 DNA: TGTGCCAGTACTCTGGACAGGGAAGCGAGGAATGAAAAACTGTTTTTT

V gene: TRBV7-9
CDR3 length: 18
D gene: -
J gene: TRBJ1-1
clone size: -
CDR3 protein: CASSRTIGSKQGATEAFF
CDR3 DNA: TGTGCCAGCAGCCGAACTATTGGAAGTAAACAGGGAGCCACTGAAGCTTTCTTT

V gene: TRBV5-3
CDR3 length: 12
D gene: -
J gene: TRBJ1-2
clone size: -
CDR3 protein: CARSLAQYGYTF
CDR3 DNA: TGTGCCAGAAGCTTGGCACAGTACGGCTACACCTTC

V gene: TRBV6-1
CDR3 length: 17
D gene: -
J gene: TRBJ1-1
clone size: -
CDR3 protein: CASSDPAGQGLNTEAFF
CDR3 DNA: TGTGCCAGCAGTGACCCCGCCGGGCAGGGGTTGAACACTGAAGCTTTCTTT

V gene: TRBV11-3
CDR3 length: 17
D gene: -
J gene: TRBJ2-7
clone size: -
CDR3 protein: CASSFPGSRGRSYEQYF
CDR3 DNA: TGTGCCAGCAGCTTCCCCGGGTCGCGGGGAAGGTCCTACGAGCAGTACTTC

V gene: TRBV9
CDR3 length: 15
D gene: TRBD2
J gene: TRBJ2-5
clone size: -
CDR3 protein: CASSARGAGQETQYF
CDR3 DNA: TGTGCCAGCAGCGCCCGGGGAGCGGGACAAGAGACCCAGTACTTC

V gene: TRBV5-4
CDR3 length: 15
D gene: TRBD2
J gene: TRBJ2-7
clone size: few
CDR3 protein: CASSLEAGTSYEQYF
CDR3 DNA: TGTGCCAGCAGCTTGGAAGCGGGAACTTCCTACGAGCAGTACTTC

V gene: TRBV11-1
CDR3 length: 16
D gene: TRBD2
J gene: TRBJ2-7
clone size: -
CDR3 protein: CASSPSLAGNTYEQYF
CDR3 DNA: TGTGCCAGCAGCCCCAGTCTAGCGGGGAACACCTACGAGCAGTACTTC

V gene: TRBV6-6
CDR3 length: 14
D gene: -
J gene: TRBJ2-2
clone size: -
CDR3 protein: CASSYGAGTGELFF
CDR3 DNA: TGTGCCAGCAGTTACGGGGCGGGCACCGGGGAGCTGTTTTTT

V gene: TRBV7-6
CDR3 length: 13
D gene: -
J gene: TRBJ2-7
clone size: few
CDR3 protein: CASSVTGRYEQYF
CDR3 DNA: TGTGCCAGCAGCGTGACAGGACGCTACGAGCAGTACTTC